A single sample gave rise to the 9 T cell receptor beta chains below, sequenced in a study of shared clonotypes between healthy human individuals. TCRdb's copy holds only in-frame clones and misses some; the assay was immunoSEQ multiplex PCR. The sample includes 150,000 to 200,000 clones, approximately 95% of them seen just once. Sequencing input: naive CD4+ T cells sorted from blood. Documented subset: CD45RA+ positively selected. Every receptor here comes from a woman younger than 45 in good health.

In regard to this clone: The same CDR3 arises from other DNA sequences in this sample as well. The chain uses TRBV28 and TRBJ2-7; TRBD1 might be the D (6 bases). V was shortened by 6 bases and J by 7 bases, with 22 bases between the two germline ends. The CDR3 extends over 15 amino acids. Germline V gene sequence: CDR1 MDHEN, CDR2 SYDVKM. The CDR3 here is CASSRGSAGAREQYF. As DNA, the CDR3 is TGTGCCAGCAGCCGCGGGTCGGCAGGGGCTCGGGAGCAGTACTTC.

Here the CDR3 DNA reads TGTGCCAGTAGTCCGGTAGCGGGAGGTACAGATACGCAGTATTTT. This translates into CASSPVAGGTDTQYF. The gene calls are TRBV19 and TRBJ2-3; TRBD2 matches 10 bases. The CDR3 runs 15 residues. CDR1 and CDR2 from the germline V gene are LNHDA and SQIVND (reference sequence). V shed 5 bases, J shed 3 bases, and the junction held 5 bases outside the gene matches.

The chain is built from TRBV5-1 and TRBJ2-5, with 7 bases matching TRBD2. Germline trimming cut 0 bases from V and 1 base from J; bases unmatched to any gene: 3. This CDR3 spans 15 amino acids. Germline V gene data show CDR1 as SGHRS and CDR2 as YFSETQ. CDR3 coding DNA: TGCGCCAGCAGCTTGGAGCTAGCGGCCCAAGAGACCCAGTACTTC. Amino acids: CASSLELAAQETQYF.

The rearrangement links TRBV27 to TRBJ1-2, with 7 bases aligning to TRBD1. Germline trimming cut 6 bases from V and 3 bases from J; bases unmatched to any gene: 13. This CDR3 region has 16 residues. Germline CDR1 MNHEY, CDR2 SMNVEV (reference sequence). CDR3 protein: CASRSGGQLYYYGYTF. The CDR3 nucleotides are TGTGCCAGCAGGTCCGGGGGACAGCTTTATTACTATGGCTACACCTTC.

The rearrangement uses TRBV20-1 and TRBJ2-7; D not resolved. Germline lookup yields CDR1 DFQATT and CDR2 SNEGSKA (reference sequence). V gave up 3 bases and J gave up 13 bases, with 16 bases separating them. The length of the CDR3 is 11 residues. The CDR3 region is CSASAGSGSYF. As DNA, the CDR3 is TGCAGTGCTAGTGCTGGATCGGGCAGTTACTTC.

The genes are TRBV10-3 and TRBJ1-2; the D is unclear. V lost 6 bases to trimming and J lost 2 bases, with 13 bases between them. Germline values: CDR1 ENHRY, CDR2 SYGVKD. This CDR3 comprises 14 residues. The CDR3, as DNA: TGTGCCATCAGCGGGCGGATTTCGAACTATGGCTACACCTTC. It codes for CAISGRISNYGYTF.

The V call is TRBV19, the J call TRBJ2-3; the match to TRBD2 covers 7 bases. After removal of 6 bases from V and 4 bases from J, the junction contained 13 bases not matched to a gene. The CDR3 is made up of 16 amino acids. CDR1 LNHDA and CDR2 SQIVND come from the germline V gene (reference sequence). The CDR3 DNA reads as TGTGCCAGTAGGACTAGCAGGAGTATTTCGGCAGATACGCAGTATTTT. It codes for CASRTSRSISADTQYF.

The gene calls are TRBV27 and TRBJ1-4, with D perhaps matching TRBD1 (5 bases). Trimming removed 6 bases at V and 5 bases at J, with 16 bases between. The CDR3 runs to 15 residues. CDR1 and CDR2 from the germline V gene are MNHEY and SMNVEV (reference sequence). CDR3 coding DNA: TGTGCCAGCAGGCCCCGGTCGGGGCAGAATGAAAAACTGTTTTTT. It specifies CASRPRSGQNEKLFF.

V is TRBV14 and J is TRBJ1-2; D may be TRBD1 (5 bases). The CDR3 contains 14 residues. Trimming took 3 bases from V and 6 from J, leaving 14 bases between them. The germline V gene encodes CDR1 SGHDN and CDR2 FVKESK. This CDR3 reads CASSHRREGDGYTF. Written as DNA, the CDR3 is TGTGCCAGCAGCCACCGCAGGGAAGGGGATGGCTACACCTTC. Full variable domain (remainder filled in from reference TRBV14 and TRBJ1-2): EAGVTQFPSHSVIEKGQTVTLRCDPISGHDNLYWYRRVMGKEIKFLLHFVKESKQDESGMPNNRFLAERTGGTYSTLKVQPAELEDSGVYFCASSHRREGDGYTFGSGTRLTVV.